Sequencing of this TCR beta chain was carried out in a study of radiotherapy plus CTLA-4 blockade in lung cancer. Study as a whole: Disease control reached more than 30%, with objective responses in 15% to 20%.

V lost 3 bases and J lost 0, with 9 bases in between. Germline CDR1 is ENHRY and CDR2 is SYGVKD. The CDR3 is 15 residues long. Study findings and constraints: In blood, TCR clones derived from the tumor expanded after radiotherapy plus ipilimumab. Increased serum interferon-beta after radiation also reportedly predicted response strongly.

Sequencing used immunoSEQ multiplex PCR; TCRdb keeps in-frame clones, though not all of them. Of tens of thousands of clones listed, over 70% are singletons. Ipilimumab-mediated CTLA-4 blockade plus focal radiation was given to patients having chemo-refractory metastatic non-small-cell lung cancer. As to this clone: What it recognizes is unknown.

The clonotype originates from a human donor with non-small cell lung cancer that progressed on radiotherapy plus ipilimumab. J is TRBJ2-1 and V is TRBV10-3, with D perhaps matching TRBD2 (5 bases). Sequences were derived from peripheral blood, sampled from a patient treated with radiotherapy plus ipilimumab. The chain's CDR3 is CAISEEGGSYNEQFF. In DNA form, the CDR3 reads TGTGCCATCAGTGAAGAGGGTGGCTCCTACAATGAGCAGTTCTTC.